This T cell receptor beta chain is from a study of T-cell reconstitution after alpha-beta-depleted transplantation in children (dated by TCRdb to about 2016). For the study in its entirety: T-cell immune reconstitution after TCRalphabeta/CD19-depleted allogeneic hematopoietic cell transplantation in children was quantitatively tracked in the study by means of TCR repertoire profiling. Overall results and qualifications from the work: In some patients, the high TCRbeta diversity seen at day 60 was put down to recipient T cells and intrathymic progenitors that had survived conditioning. Over the following months the frequencies of hyperexpanded clones went down, and after one year T-cell counts and TCRbeta diversity were mostly credited to newly produced T cells. The apparently early recovery of alphabetaT-cell counts about two months after transplant reportedly depended on only several hundred rapidly expanded clones that came from non-depleted graft cells.

A distance of 14 bases separates the germline ends of V and J, which lose 1 base and 5 bases respectively. The CDR3 holds 14 amino acids from the cysteine to the phenylalanine. Only the CDR3 portion is preserved as DNA: 42 bases, with reading frame beginning at the first base. Looking up the germline V gene yields CDR1 SQVTM and CDR2 ANQGSEA. This clonotype appeared a few times. It has no known antigen specificity. One base away there is no much larger clone; base qualities are not given. The library was produced with PCR. For sequencing, an Illumina HiSeq 2500 was employed. TCR library preparation used molecular barcoding, with unique molecular identifiers applied to normalize quantification of the TCRbeta repertoire. The public sequencing data were trimmed at Q25 with fastp and processed into clonotypes with MiXCR by TCRdb, which kept only in-frame beta chains. Rows are combined by CDR3 protein, so each entry shows the most common genes and DNA. The sample data list more than 400,000 distinct CDR3 sequences, and roughly 10% of these were observed just once. The ten largest make up approximately 15% of the sample.

The meaning of the sample's treatment or condition label: allogeneic hematopoietic cell transplantation with graft depleted of TCRalphabeta T cells and CD19 B cells. Transplant recipients were children who received TCRalphabeta/CD19-depleted allogeneic hematopoietic cell grafts. This receptor was taken from a female patient aged 2-15 years who had a stem cell transplant for aplastic anemia, so the T cells may come from the graft donor. The chain couples TRBV29-1 to TRBJ1-1; the best D guess is TRBD1, with 6 bases matching. This material consisted of PBMCs, mostly from graft donor cells, taken 180 days after TCRalphabeta/CD19-depleted stem cell transplant. The DNA sequence is given as TGCAGCGTTGAAGGCTTGGGAGGGGGGACTGAAGCTTTCTTT. It encodes CSVEGLGGGTEAFF.